The next 3 T cell receptor beta chains were all read from a single sample in a study of T cells after yellow fever vaccination. Each CDR3 protein is one row after TCRdb ran MiXCR on the 5' RACE reads. This sample has 400,000 or so distinct CDR3 sequences, with roughly a sixth found just once. Sequencing used PBMCs, obtained before the yellow fever booster vaccination. The source of these receptors is a man aged 18 to 30 who received the YFV17D yellow fever vaccine.

This clonotype was counted many times. This chain links TRBV12-3 or TRBV12-4 with TRBJ2-3; D gene uncertain. The CDR3 loop spans 12 amino acids. V shed 3 bases and J shed 6 bases, with 7 bases lying between them. The CDR3 loop reads CASSFRADTQYF. CDR3 DNA: TGTGCCAGCAGTTTCCGTGCTGATACGCAGTATTTT.

The CDR3 region is CASSPREAGEQYF. The DNA of the CDR3 is TGTGCCAGCAGCCCTCGAGAGGCAGGCGAGCAGTACTTC. The gene calls are TRBV4-2 and TRBJ2-7; D is unresolved. The V end lost 4 bases, the J end lost 6 bases, and 13 bases lay between the germline ends. The CDR3 consists of 13 residues. The germline gives CDR1 LGHNA, CDR2 YNFKEQ.

This rearrangement joins TRBV4-3 to TRBJ2-3; D may be TRBD1 (5 bases). CDR3 size: 16 residues. V gave up 1 base and J gave up 3 bases, with 14 bases separating them. Germline V CDR1 and CDR2: LGHNA, YSLEER. CDR3 coding DNA: TGCGCCAGCAGCCAAGGGGAAAGGGGAAAAACAGATACGCAGTATTTT. Translated, it gives CASSQGERGKTDTQYF.